Listed here are 20 T cell receptor beta chains from one sample, sequenced in a study of T cell responses to AZD1222 COVID-19 vaccine. The repertoire was sequenced with immunoSEQ multiplex PCR; TCRdb's copy has only in-frame clones and lacks some. Of 110,000 to 150,000 clones listed, 80% to 95% are singletons. The material sequenced was peripheral blood, taken 28 days after the second AZD1222 dose. Receptors were obtained from an adult who received the AZD1222 COVID-19 vaccine.

The chain has TRBV19 and TRBJ1-1; D remains ambiguous. This CDR3 comprises 15 residues. Germline V gene data show CDR1 as LNHDA and CDR2 as SQIVND (reference sequence). The germline V and J ends were trimmed by 2 bases and 4 bases, with 14 bases remaining between them. Here the CDR3 DNA reads TGTGCCAGTAGTATATCAGCCCCCCCGGCCACTGAAGCTTTCTTT. Translated: CASSISAPPATEAFF.

Only one count was recorded for this clone. V gene TRBV10-3 combines with J gene TRBJ2-6, with TRBD1 matching 8 bases. Unmatched junction bases numbered 5, after V lost 6 bases and J lost 4 bases. The CDR3 covers 15 residues. Per the germline V gene, CDR1 is ENHRY and CDR2 is SYGVKD. The CDR3 is CAIRGQGAGANVLTF. CDR3 sequence (DNA): TGTGCCATCAGAGGACAGGGAGCGGGGGCCAACGTCCTGACTTTC.

The chain joins TRBV5-1 to TRBJ1-6, with a tentative D call TRBD1 (6 bases). In germline, CDR1 is SGHRS, CDR2 YFSETQ. The V gene lost 2 bases and the J gene lost 10 bases, with 13 bases spanning the gap. The CDR3 extends over 14 amino acids. The CDR3 DNA reads TGCGCCAGCAGCTTCGGGCAGGGGACCTCACCCCTCCACTTT. This codes for CASSFGQGTSPLHF.

The chain has TRBV7-2 and TRBJ2-5; TRBD2 might be the D (6 bases). V was trimmed by 1 base and J by 10 bases, leaving 7 bases between them. Germline CDR1 SGHTA, CDR2 FQGNSA. The CDR3 contains 11 residues. In DNA form, the CDR3 reads TGTGCCAGCAGCTTAGGCGGGATCCAGTACTTC. Protein sequence: CASSLGGIQYF.

The CDR3 protein is CASSLLGSTDTQYF. CDR3 DNA sequence: TGTGCCAGCAGCTTATTGGGGAGCACAGATACGCAGTATTTT. The V gene is TRBV7-9, the J gene TRBJ2-3; D is ambiguous. The CDR3 consists of 14 residues. Germline V gene lookup returns CDR1 SEHNR and CDR2 FQNEAQ (reference sequence). V lost 2 bases, J lost 0 bases, and 6 bases lay in between.

The chain couples TRBV7-3 to TRBJ1-1; 9 bases agree with TRBD1. V shed 4 bases and J 0 bases; nucleotides not matched to a gene: 6. The CDR3 is made up of 16 amino acids. CDR1 and CDR2 (germline): SGHTA, FQGTGA. CDR3 in amino acids: CASSSTGGSLNTEAFF. CDR3 in DNA: TGTGCCAGCAGCTCTACAGGGGGCAGCCTGAACACTGAAGCTTTCTTT.

The V gene is TRBV21-1, the J gene TRBJ2-1; the table names TRBD1, a call not compared with the DNA. TRBV21-1 represents a pseudogene. This CDR3 has 16 amino acids. DNA for the CDR3: TGTGCCAGCAGCAAAATCACAAACCGACAGGGCAATGAGCAGTTCTTC. Amino acids: CASSKITNRQGNEQFF.

This rearrangement joins TRBV2 to TRBJ2-7; D is ambiguous. Between the trimmed V and J ends, which lost 1 base and 2 bases, there was a span of 18 bases. The CDR3 runs to 17 residues. Looked up from germline, CDR1 is SNHLY and CDR2 is FYNNEI. CDR3 residues: CASSEDYSQSRPYEQYF. In DNA form, the CDR3 reads TGTGCCAGCAGTGAAGATTATTCACAGTCAAGACCCTACGAGCAGTACTTC.

The J gene is TRBJ1-5, the V gene TRBV30; D possibly corresponds to TRBD1 (5 bases). Germline V gives CDR1 GTSNPN, CDR2 SVGIG (reference sequence). Trimming took 1 base from V and 5 from J, leaving 9 bases between them. CDR3 length: 13 residues. The CDR3 sequence: CAWSGGKDQPQHF. The CDR3 region has the DNA TGTGCCTGGAGTGGGGGGAAGGATCAGCCCCAGCATTTT.

The chain carries TRBV10-3 and TRBJ2-1; TRBD2 aligns across 10 bases. The CDR3 length is 16 residues. The V gene's germline CDR1 is ENHRY and CDR2 SYGVKD. V lost 3 bases to trimming and J lost 8 bases; unmatched junction nucleotides: 10. DNA of the CDR3: TGTGCCATCAGTGACCCTAGCGGGGGAACCGTCTATGAGCAGTTCTTC. Protein: CAISDPSGGTVYEQFF.

This clone has a single count. The chain has TRBV6-1 and TRBJ1-5, with D perhaps matching TRBD1 (5 bases). Germline values: CDR1 MNHNS, CDR2 SASEGT. There are 15 residues in the CDR3. V lost 0 bases to trimming and J lost 3 bases, with 9 bases between them. Here the CDR3 DNA reads TGTGCCAGCAGTGAAGCGCGAGGGGCCAATCAGCCCCAGCATTTT. Protein sequence: CASSEARGANQPQHF.

This chain joins TRBV2 and TRBJ2-5, with TRBD2 identical over 11 bases. The V and J ends lost 5 bases and 4 bases, in that order; junction bases with no gene match: 9. Germline V gene lookup returns CDR1 SNHLY and CDR2 FYNNEI. CDR3 length equals 16 residues. The CDR3 reads CASSIGSSGRGETQYF. In nucleotides, the CDR3 is TGTGCCAGCAGTATAGGCAGTAGCGGGAGGGGAGAGACCCAGTACTTC. Complete variable domain (other parts from reference TRBV2 and TRBJ2-5): EPEVTQTPSHQVTQMGQEVILRCVPISNHLYFYWYRQILGQKVEFLVSFYNNEISEKSEIFDDQFSVERPDGSNFTLKIRSTKLEDSAMYFCASSIGSSGRGETQYFGPGTRLLVL.

This sequence joins TRBV19 and TRBJ1-5, with D perhaps matching TRBD1 (5 bases). Germline CDR1 LNHDA, CDR2 SQIVND (reference sequence). V was pared by 1 base and J by 7 bases, with 14 bases between. The CDR3 spans 15 residues. As DNA, the CDR3 is TGTGCCAGTAGTATAGTCGCAGGGCTGAGACAGCCCCAGCATTTT. Its translation is CASSIVAGLRQPQHF.

The J gene is TRBJ2-1, the V gene TRBV4-1; 11 bases agree with TRBD2. Trimming removed 1 base from V and 9 bases from J; junction bases left unmatched: 14. The CDR3 runs to 18 residues. The germline gives CDR1 MGHRA, CDR2 YSYEKL. The CDR3 DNA is TGCGCCAGCAGCCAAGGAAAGGTAGCGGGAGGGCCAGGGGGTGAGCAGTTCTTC. Its translation is CASSQGKVAGGPGGEQFF.

CDR3 sequence (DNA): TGTGCCAGCAGCTTAGGACAGGGGGACACCGGGGAGCTGTTTTTT. It codes for CASSLGQGDTGELFF. V usage is TRBV7-2 and J usage is TRBJ2-2, with 9 bases that match TRBD1. This CDR3 has 15 amino acids. Germline values: CDR1 SGHTA, CDR2 FQGNSA. V gave up 1 base and J gave up 3 bases; unmatched junction bases: 0. The full variable domain, its missing parts supplied by reference TRBV7-2 and TRBJ2-2, is GAGVSQSPSNKVTEKGKDVELRCDPISGHTALYWYRQSLGQGLEFLIYFQGNSAPDKSGLPSDRFSAERTGGSVSTLTIQRTQQEDSAVYLCASSLGQGDTGELFFGEGSRLTVL.

The J gene is TRBJ1-1, the V gene TRBV7-9; D is perhaps TRBD1 (5 bases). This CDR3 contains 13 residues. From germline, CDR1 is SEHNR and CDR2 FQNEAQ (reference sequence). Trimming left V 5 bases short and J 6 bases short, with 13 bases between. CDR3 loop: CASSLDSKAEAFF. The CDR3 DNA is TGTGCCAGCAGCCTCGACAGTAAAGCTGAAGCTTTCTTT.

The gene calls are TRBV21-1 and TRBJ2-5. TRBV21-1 constitutes a pseudogene. This CDR3 comprises 16 residues. CDR3: CASSSHRAPEGETQYF. The DNA of the CDR3 is TGTGCCAGCAGCAGCCATCGGGCTCCCGAAGGAGAGACCCAGTACTTC.

This clone has a single count. The chain uses TRBV5-1 and TRBJ2-2, with D possibly matching TRBD1 (5 bases). The CDR3 consists of 16 residues. Per the germline V gene, CDR1 is SGHRS and CDR2 is YFSETQ. Trimming removed 0 bases at V and 0 bases at J, with 9 bases between. CDR3 amino acids: CASSLEAGSNTGELFF. The CDR3, as DNA: TGCGCCAGCAGCTTGGAGGCAGGGTCGAACACCGGGGAGCTGTTTTTT.

This clone was counted once. The chain has TRBV7-2 and TRBJ2-5, with 7 bases lining up with TRBD2. Germline V gene data show CDR1 as SGHTA and CDR2 as FQGNSA. After removal of 7 bases from V and 4 bases from J, the junction contained 6 bases not matched to a gene. The CDR3 has 13 amino acids. The CDR3 here is CASNYGEGETQYF. The CDR3 DNA follows: TGTGCCAGCAATTACGGGGAGGGAGAGACCCAGTACTTC. Full variable domain (remainder filled in from reference TRBV7-2 and TRBJ2-5): GAGVSQSPSNKVTEKGKDVELRCDPISGHTALYWYRQSLGQGLEFLIYFQGNSAPDKSGLPSDRFSAERTGGSVSTLTIQRTQQEDSAVYLCASNYGEGETQYFGPGTRLLVL.

This chain joins TRBV5-5 and TRBJ2-7, with a possible D match to TRBD2 (6 bases). Germline V gene sequence: CDR1 SGHKS, CDR2 YYEKEE (reference sequence). Trimming left V 0 bases short and J 0 bases short, with 10 bases between. The CDR3 has 15 amino acids. This CDR3 reads CASSLAVGGSYEQYF. In DNA, the CDR3 is TGTGCCAGCAGCTTGGCCGTGGGAGGCTCCTACGAGCAGTACTTC.